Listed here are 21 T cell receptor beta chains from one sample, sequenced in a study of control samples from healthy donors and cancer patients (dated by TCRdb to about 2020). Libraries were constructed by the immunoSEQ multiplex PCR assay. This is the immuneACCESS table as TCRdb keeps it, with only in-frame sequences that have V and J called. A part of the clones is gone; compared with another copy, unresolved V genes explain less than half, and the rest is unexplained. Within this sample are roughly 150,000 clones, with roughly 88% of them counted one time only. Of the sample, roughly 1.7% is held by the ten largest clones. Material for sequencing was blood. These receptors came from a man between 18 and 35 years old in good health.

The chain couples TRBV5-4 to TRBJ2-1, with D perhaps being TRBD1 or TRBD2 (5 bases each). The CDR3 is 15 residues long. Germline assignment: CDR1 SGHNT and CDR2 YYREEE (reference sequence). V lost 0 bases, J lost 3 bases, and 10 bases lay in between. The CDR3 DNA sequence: TGTGCCAGCAGCTTGGGGGGGATCCTCTACAATGAGCAGTTCTTC. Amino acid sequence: CASSLGGILYNEQFF.

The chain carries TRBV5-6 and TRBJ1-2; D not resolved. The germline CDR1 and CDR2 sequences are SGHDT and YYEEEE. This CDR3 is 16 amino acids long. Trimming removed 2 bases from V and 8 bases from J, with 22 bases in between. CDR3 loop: CASSLLQFPLPWGYTF. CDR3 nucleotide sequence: TGTGCCAGCAGCTTACTACAGTTTCCCCTTCCTTGGGGCTACACCTTC. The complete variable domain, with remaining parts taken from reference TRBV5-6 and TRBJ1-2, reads DAGVTQSPTHLIKTRGQQVTLRCSPKSGHDTVSWYQQALGQGPQFIFQYYEEEERQRGNFPDRFSGHQFPNYSSELNVNALLLGDSALYLCASSLLQFPLPWGYTFGSGTRLTVV.

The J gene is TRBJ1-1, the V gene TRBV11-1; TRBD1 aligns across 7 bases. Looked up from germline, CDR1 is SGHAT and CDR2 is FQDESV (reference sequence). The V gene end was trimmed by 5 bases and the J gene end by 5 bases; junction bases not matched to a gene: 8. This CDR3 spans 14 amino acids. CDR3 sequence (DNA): TGTGCCAGCAGCCCAGACTTGACAGGGACTGAAGCTTTCTTT. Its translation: CASSPDLTGTEAFF.

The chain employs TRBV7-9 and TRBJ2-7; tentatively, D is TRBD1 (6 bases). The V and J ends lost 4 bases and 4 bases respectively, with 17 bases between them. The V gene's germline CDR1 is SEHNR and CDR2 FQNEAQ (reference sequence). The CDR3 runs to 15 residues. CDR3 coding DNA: TGTGCCAGCAGCTCACGGGACACTGTTAGGTACGAGCAGTACTTC. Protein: CASSSRDTVRYEQYF.

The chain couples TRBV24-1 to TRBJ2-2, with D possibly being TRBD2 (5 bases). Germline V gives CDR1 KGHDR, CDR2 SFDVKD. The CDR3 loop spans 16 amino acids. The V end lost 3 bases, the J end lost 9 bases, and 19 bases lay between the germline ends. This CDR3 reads CATSDTGERPNRELFF. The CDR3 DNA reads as TGTGCCACCAGTGATACCGGGGAGCGGCCCAACCGGGAGCTGTTTTTT.

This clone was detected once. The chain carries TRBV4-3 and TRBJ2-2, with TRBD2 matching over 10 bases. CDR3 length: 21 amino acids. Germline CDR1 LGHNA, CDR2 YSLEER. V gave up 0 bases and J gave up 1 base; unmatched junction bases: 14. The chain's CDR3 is CASSQDVWEDLAGGNTGELFF. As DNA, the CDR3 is TGCGCCAGCAGCCAAGATGTATGGGAGGACTTAGCGGGGGGGAACACCGGGGAGCTGTTTTTT.

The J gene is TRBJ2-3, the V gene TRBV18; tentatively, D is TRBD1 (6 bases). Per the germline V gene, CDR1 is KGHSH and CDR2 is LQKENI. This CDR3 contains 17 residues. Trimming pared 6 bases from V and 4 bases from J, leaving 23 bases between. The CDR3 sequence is CASSKPGELPDPDTQYF. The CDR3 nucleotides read TGTGCCAGCTCTAAACCAGGGGAGTTACCCGACCCAGATACGCAGTATTTT. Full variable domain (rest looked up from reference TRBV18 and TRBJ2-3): NAGVMQNPRHLVRRRGQEARLRCSPMKGHSHVYWYRQLPEEGLKFMVYLQKENIIDESGMPKERFSAEFPKEGPSILRIQQVVRGDSAAYFCASSKPGELPDPDTQYFGPGTRLTVL.

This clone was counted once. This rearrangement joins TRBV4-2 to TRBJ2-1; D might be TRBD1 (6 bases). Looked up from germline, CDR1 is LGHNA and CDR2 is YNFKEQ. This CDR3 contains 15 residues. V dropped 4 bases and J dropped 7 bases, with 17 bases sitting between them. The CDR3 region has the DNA TGTGCCAGCAGCCCCGGGGACACCCGCAGAAATGAGCAGTTCTTC. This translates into CASSPGDTRRNEQFF.

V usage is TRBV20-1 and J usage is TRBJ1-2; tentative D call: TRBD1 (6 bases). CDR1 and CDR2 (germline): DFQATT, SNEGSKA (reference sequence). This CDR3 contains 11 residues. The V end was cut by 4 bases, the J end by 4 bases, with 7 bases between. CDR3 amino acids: CSAKGVYGYTF. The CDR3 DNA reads TGCAGTGCTAAGGGGGTCTATGGCTACACCTTC.

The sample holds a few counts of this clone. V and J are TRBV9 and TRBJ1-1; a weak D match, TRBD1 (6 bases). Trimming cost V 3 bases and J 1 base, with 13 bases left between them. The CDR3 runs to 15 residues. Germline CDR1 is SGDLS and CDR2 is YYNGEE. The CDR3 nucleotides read TGTGCCAGCAGCGACGGTGGAGGGGGGAACACTGAAGCTTTCTTT. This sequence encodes CASSDGGGGNTEAFF.

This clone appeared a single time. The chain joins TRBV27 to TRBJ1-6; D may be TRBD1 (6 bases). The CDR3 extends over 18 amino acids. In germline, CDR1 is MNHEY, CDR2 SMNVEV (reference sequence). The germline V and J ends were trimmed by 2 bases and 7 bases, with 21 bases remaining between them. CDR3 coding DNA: TGTGCCAGCAGTTTAACTGGTGGAGGGGGATTACGGAATTCACCCCTCCACTTT. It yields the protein CASSLTGGGGLRNSPLHF.

DNA of the CDR3: TGTGCCAGTACCCCAGGGTGGGACAGGGTCCAAGAGACCCAGTACTTC. Translation gives CASTPGWDRVQETQYF. This sequence joins TRBV19 and TRBJ2-5; 9 bases fit TRBD1. The trim removed 7 bases at V and 1 base at J, leaving 10 bases unmatched. Germline V gene data show CDR1 as LNHDA and CDR2 as SQIVND (reference sequence). The CDR3 runs to 16 residues.

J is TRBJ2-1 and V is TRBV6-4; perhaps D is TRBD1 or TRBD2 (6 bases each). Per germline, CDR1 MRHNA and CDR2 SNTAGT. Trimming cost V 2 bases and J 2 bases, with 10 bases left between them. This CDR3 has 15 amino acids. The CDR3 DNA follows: TGTGCCAGCAGTGACGAGGGGGGTGCCTACAATGAGCAGTTCTTC. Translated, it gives CASSDEGGAYNEQFF.

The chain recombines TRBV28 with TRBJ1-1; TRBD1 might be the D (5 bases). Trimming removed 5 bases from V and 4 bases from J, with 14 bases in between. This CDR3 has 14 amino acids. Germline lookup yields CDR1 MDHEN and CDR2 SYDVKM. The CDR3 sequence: CASSGGGYLTEAFF. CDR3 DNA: TGTGCCAGCAGTGGGGGGGGGTACCTCACTGAAGCTTTCTTT. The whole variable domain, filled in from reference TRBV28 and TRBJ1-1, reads DVKVTQSSRYLVKRTGEKVFLECVQDMDHENMFWYRQDPGLGLRLIYFSYDVKMKEKGDIPEGYSVSREKKERFSLILESASTNQTSMYLCASSGGGYLTEAFFGQGTRLTVV.

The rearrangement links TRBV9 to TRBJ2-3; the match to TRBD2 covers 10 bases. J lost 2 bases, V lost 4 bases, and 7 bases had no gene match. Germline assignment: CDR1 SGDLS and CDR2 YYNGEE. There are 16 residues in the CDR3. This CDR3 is CASSPETSGVTDTQYF. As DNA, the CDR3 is TGTGCCAGCAGCCCCGAAACTAGCGGGGTCACAGATACGCAGTATTTT.

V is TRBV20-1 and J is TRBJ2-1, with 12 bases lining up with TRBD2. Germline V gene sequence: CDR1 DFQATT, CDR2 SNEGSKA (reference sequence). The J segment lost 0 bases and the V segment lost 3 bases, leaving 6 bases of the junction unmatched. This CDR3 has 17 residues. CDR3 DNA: TGCAGTGCTAGTCGGTCTAGCGGGGGGGGCTCCTACAATGAGCAGTTCTTC. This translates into CSASRSSGGGSYNEQFF.

The CDR3 nucleotides are TGTGCCAGCAGCTTGGCGGGCAGCGGTCAGCCCCAGCATTTT. Translation: CASSLAGSGQPQHF. V usage is TRBV5-5 and J usage is TRBJ1-5; D call uncertain. Germline V lookup: CDR1 SGHKS, CDR2 YYEKEE (reference sequence). V gave up 0 bases and J gave up 6 bases, with 10 bases separating them. The CDR3 spans 14 residues. The whole variable domain, remainder taken from reference TRBV5-5 and TRBJ1-5, is DAGVTQSPTHLIKTRGQQVTLRCSPISGHKSVSWYQQVLGQGPQFIFQYYEKEERGRGNFPDRFSARQFPNYSSELNVNALLLGDSALYLCASSLAGSGQPQHFGDGTRLSIL.

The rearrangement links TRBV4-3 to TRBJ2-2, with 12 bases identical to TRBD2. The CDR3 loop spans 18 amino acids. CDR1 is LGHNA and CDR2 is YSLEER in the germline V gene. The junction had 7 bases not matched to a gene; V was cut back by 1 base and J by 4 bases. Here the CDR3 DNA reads TGCGCCAGCAGCCAAGTAGGGCTAGCGGGGGGGCCCACCGGGGAGCTGTTTTTT. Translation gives CASSQVGLAGGPTGELFF.

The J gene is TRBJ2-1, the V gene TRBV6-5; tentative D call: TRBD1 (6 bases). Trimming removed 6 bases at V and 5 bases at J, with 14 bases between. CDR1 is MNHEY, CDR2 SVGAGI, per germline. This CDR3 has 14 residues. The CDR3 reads CASRRTAVHNEQFF. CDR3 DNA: TGTGCCAGCAGACGGACAGCCGTCCACAATGAGCAGTTCTTC.

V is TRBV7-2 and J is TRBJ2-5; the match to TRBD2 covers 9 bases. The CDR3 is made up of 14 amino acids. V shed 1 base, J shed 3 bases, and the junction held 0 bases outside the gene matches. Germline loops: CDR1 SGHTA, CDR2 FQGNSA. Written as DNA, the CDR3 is TGTGCCAGCAGCTTAGGGACTAGCGAAGAGACCCAGTACTTC. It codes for CASSLGTSEETQYF.

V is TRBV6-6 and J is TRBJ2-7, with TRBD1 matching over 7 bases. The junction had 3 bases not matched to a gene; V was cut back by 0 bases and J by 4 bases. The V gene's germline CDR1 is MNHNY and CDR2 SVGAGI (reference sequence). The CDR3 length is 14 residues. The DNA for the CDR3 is TGTGCCAGCAGTTACTCACAGGGGTTTTACGAGCAGTACTTC. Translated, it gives CASSYSQGFYEQYF.